This TCR beta chain was recovered during a study of shared clonotypes between healthy human individuals. In the case of this clone: Other DNA sequences in this sample translate to the same CDR3.

Under the authors' procedure: There were no quality scores in the junction-only immunoSEQ sequences, so filtering differed. Only in-frame clones appear in the TCRdb table, and some are missing; sequencing was by immunoSEQ multiplex PCR. D and trimming come from the DNA, and the V and J calls and clone size come from that table. Of millions of clones detected, over 85% appear once; the ten largest clones hold approximately 0.4%. The CDR3 is made up of 15 amino acids. The trim removed 6 bases at V and 5 bases at J, leaving 8 bases unmatched. The germline V gene has CDR1 MDHEN and CDR2 SYDVKM. The TCR was taken from a man aged 18 to 29 in good health. Some clones in this sample may be carry-over from other donors' samples. Sequenced sample: naive CD4+ T cells from PBMCs. The subset denotes: CD45RA+ positively selected. This chain joins TRBV28 and TRBJ2-2, with 8 bases matching TRBD2. The CDR3 region has the DNA TGTGCCAGCAGCCTGGGGCTAGCGGGTACCGGGGAGCTGTTTTTT. This translates into CASSLGLAGTGELFF.